This passage covers 31 T cell receptor beta chains from one sample sequenced in a study of T cells in localized non-small cell lung cancer. TCRdb's table, derived via immunoSEQ multiplex PCR, lists solely in-frame clones and lacks some. The repertoire consists of about 15,000 clones, with more than 75% occurring once and the leading ten covering 27%. The starting material was peripheral blood mononuclear cells, obtained before any cancer treatment. The receptor source for this set is a male donor older than 55 with stage II lung adenocarcinoma.

The chain joins TRBV18 to TRBJ2-7; 8 nucleotides match TRBD2. Germline V lookup: CDR1 KGHSH, CDR2 LQKENI. This CDR3 region has 14 residues. V trimming: 2 bases; J trimming: 5 bases; junction bases outside the gene matches: 5. The chain's CDR3 is CASSPVGRAHEQYF. CDR3 nucleotides: TGTGCCAGCTCACCAGTCGGGAGGGCCCACGAGCAGTACTTC.

The chain links TRBV6-5 to TRBJ1-2; 9 nucleotides align to TRBD1. CDR3 length: 14 residues. Germline V gene data show CDR1 as MNHEY and CDR2 as SVGAGI. V lost 6 bases, J lost 10 bases, and 12 bases stayed unmatched. The CDR3, as DNA: TGTGCCAGCAGGGAAACGGGACAGGGTAGGGCCTACACCTTC. It translates to CASRETGQGRAYTF.

This clone showed up just once. The chain uses TRBV5-6 and TRBJ1-2; 7 positions match TRBD1. Trimming removed 4 bases from V and 2 bases from J; junction bases left unmatched: 8. Germline V gene sequence: CDR1 SGHDT, CDR2 YYEEEE. The CDR3 is 15 amino acids. This CDR3 is CASSIGRGLNYGYTF. The CDR3 bases are TGTGCCAGCAGCATTGGAAGGGGGCTCAACTATGGCTACACCTTC.

The rearrangement links TRBV9 to TRBJ2-1, with 12 bases matching TRBD2. The CDR3 is 16 residues long. V shed 4 bases and J 9 bases; nucleotides not matched to a gene: 11. Germline-derived CDR1 and CDR2 are SGDLS and YYNGEE. CDR3 nucleotide sequence: TGTGCCAGCAGCCTCCTAGCGGGAGGGCCCGGGGGTGAGCAGTTCTTC. Its translation is CASSLLAGGPGGEQFF.

This clone turned up a few times. V is TRBV9 and J is TRBJ2-1; 9 nucleotides agree with TRBD1. Trimming at V came to 2 bases and at J to 2 bases, leaving 5 bases not matched to a gene. This CDR3 has 16 residues. Germline CDR1 is SGDLS and CDR2 is YYNGEE. CDR3 region: CASSVDGTGTYNEQFF. The CDR3 DNA follows: TGTGCCAGCAGCGTTGACGGGACAGGGACCTACAATGAGCAGTTCTTC.

The J gene is TRBJ2-2, the V gene TRBV5-1; no definite D call. The CDR3 extends over 14 amino acids. In germline, CDR1 is SGHRS, CDR2 YFSETQ. V dropped 6 bases and J dropped 4 bases, with 13 bases sitting between them. CDR3 protein: CASNEASATGELFF. As DNA, the CDR3 is TGCGCCAGCAATGAGGCGTCGGCCACCGGGGAGCTGTTTTTT.

J is TRBJ1-1 and V is TRBV5-1, with TRBD1 matching 9 bases. The CDR3 length is 14 residues. The germline V gene encodes CDR1 SGHRS and CDR2 YFSETQ. Trimming took 6 bases from V and 5 from J; bases not matched to a gene: 8. CDR3 bases: TGCGCCAGCACAGGACAGGGGAAACTGACTGAAGCTTTCTTT. Translated: CASTGQGKLTEAFF.

V is TRBV19 and J is TRBJ2-7; 14 bases line up with TRBD2. The CDR3 sequence is 16 residues long. Germline trimming cut 5 bases from V and 3 bases from J; bases unmatched to any gene: 6. Germline V CDR1 and CDR2: LNHDA, SQIVND (reference sequence). CDR3: CASSPSGTSGSYEQYF. The CDR3 DNA follows: TGTGCCAGTAGTCCATCAGGGACTAGCGGGAGCTACGAGCAGTACTTC.

This chain connects TRBV6-5 to TRBJ1-2; 7 nucleotides match TRBD1. V lost 4 bases, J lost 10 bases, and 9 bases stayed unmatched. CDR1 is MNHEY and CDR2 is SVGAGI in the germline V gene. The CDR3 runs 13 residues. The DNA of the CDR3 is TGTGCCAGCAGTTCCCGGGACAGAAGCTCCTACACCTTC. The encoded protein is CASSSRDRSSYTF.

V and J are TRBV6-6 and TRBJ1-5, with TRBD1 matching 11 bases. The CDR3 is made up of 16 amino acids. The germline gives CDR1 MNHNY, CDR2 SVGAGI (reference sequence). Losses at the gene ends were 4 bases for V and 2 bases for J; bases not matched to a gene: 4. CDR3 DNA sequence: TGTGCCAGCAGTTCTGCGGGACAGGGGGGCAATCAGCCCCAGCATTTT. It translates to CASSSAGQGGNQPQHF.

The chain couples TRBV28 to TRBJ2-7; weak D call: TRBD1 (5 bases). The CDR3 extends over 14 amino acids. The germline V gene encodes CDR1 MDHEN and CDR2 SYDVKM. V shed 3 bases and J shed 2 bases, with 11 bases lying between them. The CDR3 nucleotides read TGTGCCAGCAGTTTGGGCAGGGTCCCCTACGAGCAGTACTTC. It codes for CASSLGRVPYEQYF.

The rearrangement links TRBV19 to TRBJ2-5; D is unclear. The J call could be wrong; TRBJ2-7 is a better fit for the DNA end. Germline V gene sequence: CDR1 LNHDA, CDR2 SQIVND (reference sequence). The CDR3 extends over 15 amino acids. In DNA form, the CDR3 reads TGTGCCAGTAGTATCCGGGCTGTAACCTCCTACGAGCAGTACTTC. Its protein is CASSIRAVTSYEQYF.

The genes are TRBV5-4 and TRBJ2-7, with D hard to call. CDR1 SGHNT and CDR2 YYREEE come from the germline V gene (reference sequence). The CDR3 consists of 12 residues. The V end lost 2 bases, the J end lost 7 bases, and 10 bases lay between the germline ends. The CDR3 nucleotides read TGTGCCAGCAGCTTAACGCTCGGGGAGCAGTACTTC. Translated, it gives CASSLTLGEQYF.

The V gene is TRBV10-2, the J gene TRBJ1-4, with 9 bases fitting TRBD1. Trimming at V came to 4 bases and at J to 5 bases, leaving 5 bases not matched to a gene. Germline V gene sequence: CDR1 WSHSY, CDR2 SAAADI. The CDR3 consists of 15 residues. CDR3 region: CASSGSGTGNEKLFF. Here the CDR3 DNA reads TGCGCCAGCAGTGGTTCCGGGACAGGGAATGAAAAACTGTTTTTT.

The chain combines TRBV5-6 with TRBJ1-3; no clear D gene. Germline V gene data show CDR1 as SGHDT and CDR2 as YYEEEE. Deletions cut 2 bases from V and 3 bases from J, with 6 bases between. This CDR3 region has 13 residues. CDR3 protein: CASSFLRGNTIYF. CDR3 nucleotides: TGTGCCAGCAGCTTTTTACGTGGAAACACCATATATTTT. The full variable domain, rest sourced from reference TRBV5-6 and TRBJ1-3, is DAGVTQSPTHLIKTRGQQVTLRCSPKSGHDTVSWYQQALGQGPQFIFQYYEEEERQRGNFPDRFSGHQFPNYSSELNVNALLLGDSALYLCASSFLRGNTIYFGEGSWLTVV.

This rearrangement joins TRBV6-5 to TRBJ2-7; 10 nucleotides match TRBD2. The junction had 8 bases not matched to a gene; V was cut back by 2 bases and J by 7 bases. Germline V gene lookup returns CDR1 MNHEY and CDR2 SVGAGI. This CDR3 is 15 amino acids long. The CDR3 nucleotides read TGTGCCAGCAGTTACGGGGCTAGCGGGAGACCGGAGCAGTACTTC. Its protein is CASSYGASGRPEQYF.

The CDR3 spells CASSYGQTDTQYF. CDR3 nucleotide sequence: TGTGCCAGCAGCTACGGACAGACAGATACGCAGTATTTT. V usage is TRBV6-5 and J usage is TRBJ2-3; tentatively, D is TRBD1 (6 bases). CDR3 length: 13 residues. The V gene lost 6 bases and the J gene lost 3 bases, with 10 bases spanning the gap. Per germline, CDR1 MNHEY and CDR2 SVGAGI.

The chain has TRBV5-4 and TRBJ2-7; D remains unclear. The CDR3 is 15 residues long. Germline CDR1 and CDR2: SGHNT and YYREEE (reference sequence). V shed 2 bases and J shed 1 base, with 13 bases lying between them. The CDR3 loop reads CASSLPGPSSYEQYF. CDR3 DNA: TGTGCCAGCAGCTTACCCGGGCCTTCGTCCTACGAGCAGTACTTC.

This rearrangement joins TRBV28 to TRBJ1-3; D uncertain. The CDR3 runs to 15 residues. Germline lookup yields CDR1 MDHEN and CDR2 SYDVKM. The ends were cut back, 5 bases at V and 2 bases at J, with 13 bases in the middle. In DNA form, the CDR3 reads TGTGCCAGCAGTCGAACCGCAATCACTGGAAACACCATATATTTT. It encodes CASSRTAITGNTIYF.

The gene calls are TRBV6-1 and TRBJ1-1, with D perhaps matching TRBD1 (5 bases). CDR1 and CDR2 (germline): MNHNS, SASEGT. V dropped 5 bases and J dropped 6 bases, with 13 bases sitting between them. The CDR3 covers 13 residues. CDR3 region: CASSPVRGAEAFF. The CDR3 DNA sequence: TGTGCCAGCAGTCCTGTGAGGGGTGCTGAAGCTTTCTTT.

The rearrangement uses TRBV15 and TRBJ2-7; D may be TRBD1 or TRBD2 (6 bases each). CDR1 is LNHNV, CDR2 YYDKDF, per germline (reference sequence). This CDR3 is 15 amino acids long. V lost 0 bases to trimming and J lost 2 bases, with 11 bases between them. The CDR3 DNA is TGTGCCACCAGCAGAGATGGAGGGGACACCTACGAGCAGTACTTC. Its translation: CATSRDGGDTYEQYF. Using reference TRBV15 and TRBJ2-7 for the parts outside the CDR3, the full variable domain is DAMVIQNPRYQVTQFGKPVTLSCSQTLNHNVMYWYQQKSSQAPKLLFHYYDKDFNNEADTPDNFQSRRPNTSFCFLDIRSPGLGDTAMYLCATSRDGGDTYEQYFGPGTRLTVT.

The chain employs TRBV5-1 and TRBJ1-3; D gene unclear. V was pared by 0 bases and J by 4 bases, with 2 bases between. The CDR3 consists of 12 residues. Germline V gene sequence: CDR1 SGHRS, CDR2 YFSETQ. CDR3 in DNA: TGCGCCAGCAGCTTGGAAGGAAACACCATATATTTT. The encoded protein is CASSLEGNTIYF.

CDR3 in DNA: TGCGCCAGCAGCTTGGGCTATATGGATGAGCAGTTCTTC. Translating gives CASSLGYMDEQFF. The chain carries TRBV5-1 and TRBJ2-1; D is uncertain. The CDR3 covers 13 residues. The germline V gene has CDR1 SGHRS and CDR2 YFSETQ. Between the trimmed V and J ends, which lost 0 bases and 8 bases, there was a span of 9 bases.

This chain joins TRBV7-9 and TRBJ2-1, with 7 bases aligning to TRBD2. Germline V lookup: CDR1 SEHNR, CDR2 FQNEAQ (reference sequence). Germline trimming cut 5 bases from V and 5 bases from J; bases unmatched to any gene: 9. The CDR3 is 15 amino acids. The CDR3 region has the DNA TGTGCCAGCAGCCCTAAAGATGGGGGGGACAATGAGCAGTTCTTC. It translates to CASSPKDGGDNEQFF.

This clone was detected only once. The chain links TRBV6-5 to TRBJ1-5, with no clear D. Trimming shortened V by 6 bases and J by 0 bases, and 9 bases separated the two germline ends. CDR3 length: 14 amino acids. CDR1 MNHEY and CDR2 SVGAGI come from the germline V gene. The CDR3 reads CASRPPNSNQPQHF. The DNA of the CDR3 is TGTGCCAGCAGACCCCCCAATAGCAATCAGCCCCAGCATTTT.

This chain joins TRBV2 and TRBJ2-1; 9 bases agree with TRBD2. The germline CDR1 and CDR2 sequences are SNHLY and FYNNEI. V lost 5 bases and J lost 2; bases outside the gene matches: 7. The length of the CDR3 is 16 residues. DNA of the CDR3: TGTGCCAGCAGTCCGACTAGCGGAGGTACCTACAATGAGCAGTTCTTC. Its protein is CASSPTSGGTYNEQFF.

J is TRBJ2-2 and V is TRBV25-1; 7 bases are shared with TRBD2. The germline CDR1 and CDR2 sequences are MGHDK and SYGVNS. V was pared by 6 bases and J by 0 bases, with 10 bases of the junction left unmatched. The CDR3 has 17 residues. This CDR3 is CASRALGGGTNTGELFF. CDR3 coding DNA: TGTGCCAGCAGGGCCCTTGGGGGGGGAACGAACACCGGGGAGCTGTTTTTT.

This clone showed up just a few times. CDR3 in DNA: TGTGCCAGCAGCTTAGCGGTGAACACCGGGGAGCTGTTTTTT. Protein: CASSLAVNTGELFF. The chain has TRBV5-4 and TRBJ2-2; TRBD2 is a possible D gene (5 bases). Deletions cut 2 bases from V and 1 base from J, with 6 bases between. The CDR3 length is 14 residues. Germline CDR1 SGHNT, CDR2 YYREEE (reference sequence). Using reference TRBV5-4 and TRBJ2-2 for the parts outside the CDR3, the full variable domain is ETGVTQSPTHLIKTRGQQVTLRCSSQSGHNTVSWYQQALGQGPQFIFQYYREEENGRGNFPPRFSGLQFPNYSSELNVNALELDDSALYLCASSLAVNTGELFFGEGSRLTVL.

The rearrangement joins TRBV12-5 to TRBJ2-6, with 8 nucleotides matching TRBD1. This CDR3 region has 18 residues. With 1 base clipped from V and 3 bases from J, the junction kept 8 bases outside the gene matches. Germline V CDR1 and CDR2: LGHNT, FRNRAP. Written as DNA, the CDR3 is TGTGCTAGTGGTTTGGAAAGGACAGGGTTTAATGGGGCCAACGTCCTGACTTTC. Translated: CASGLERTGFNGANVLTF.

This clone has just a few counts. The chain uses TRBV5-6 and TRBJ2-7; 8 bases map to TRBD1. This CDR3 is 15 amino acids long. In germline, CDR1 is SGHDT, CDR2 YYEEEE. Losses at the gene ends were 3 bases for V and 0 bases for J; bases not matched to a gene: 5. The CDR3 loop reads CASSWGQVTSYEQYF. Written as DNA, the CDR3 is TGTGCCAGCAGCTGGGGACAGGTAACCTCCTACGAGCAGTACTTC.

J is TRBJ1-5 and V is TRBV5-1; D might be TRBD1 (6 bases). The length of the CDR3 is 15 residues. Germline V CDR1 and CDR2: SGHRS, YFSETQ. V lost 4 bases to trimming and J lost 7 bases, with 18 bases between them. CDR3 bases: TGCGCCAGCAGCCCAGTTGGGGGGGCTGGCCAGCCCCAGCATTTT. Its translation is CASSPVGGAGQPQHF.